Presented here are 28 T cell receptor beta chains from one specimen sequenced in a study of shared clonotypes between healthy human individuals (dated by TCRdb to about 2020). Receptors were amplified or captured by the immunoSEQ multiplex PCR assay. TCRdb stores this immuneACCESS table with in-frame sequences only. Part of the clones is absent; in the studies checked, under half of the shortfall reflects unresolved V genes, and no reason is known for the rest. The sample table holds about 2.1 million clones, of which roughly 91% were seen once. Together, the top ten hold 1.5% to 2% of the sample. For the CD8 naive samples, CD45RO-negative cells were positively selected for CCR7, yielding a CD45RA+CCR7+ population from which TemRA cells were excluded. Sequencing was done on a sample of naive CD8+ T cells from PBMCs. Read against the paper, the sample's cell subset or site label means: CD45RA+CCR7+. The receptor source for this set is a man younger than 35 in good health. Some clones in this sample may be carry-over from other donors' samples.

The V gene is TRBV11-2, the J gene TRBJ1-1, with TRBD1 as a possible D gene (6 bases). The CDR3 loop spans 15 amino acids. Deletions cut 1 base from V and 8 bases from J, with 17 bases between. Germline V gives CDR1 SGHAT, CDR2 FQNNGV. The CDR3 loop is CASSLGGGKRVEAFF. The CDR3 DNA reads TGTGCCAGCAGCTTAGGTGGGGGCAAAAGAGTGGAAGCTTTCTTT.

This chain connects TRBV15 to TRBJ2-7; weak D call: TRBD2 (5 bases). Looked up from germline, CDR1 is LNHNV and CDR2 is YYDKDF (reference sequence). The CDR3 runs to 14 residues. Trimming cost V 5 bases and J 2 bases, with 13 bases left between them. The CDR3 region is CATSPRGSTYEQYF. The DNA of the CDR3 is TGTGCCACCAGCCCTAGAGGGAGCACCTACGAGCAGTACTTC.

This clone appeared a few times. Other DNA sequences of this sample code for an identical CDR3. J is TRBJ1-5 and V is TRBV6-5, with a tentative D call TRBD1 (6 bases). The CDR3 contains 14 residues. Trimming took off 0 bases at V and 7 bases at J, with 10 bases between the two ends. Germline CDR1 reads MNHEY; CDR2 reads SVGAGI. CDR3 DNA sequence: TGTGCCAGCAGTTACTCGGGGGCTGGACAGCCCCAGCATTTT. As protein: CASSYSGAGQPQHF.

Regarding this clone: Other nucleotide sequences from this sample produce the same CDR3. The gene calls are TRBV6-5 and TRBJ2-7, with D unclear. V lost 4 bases, J lost 7 bases, and 8 bases lay in between. The CDR3 sequence is 11 residues long. Germline values: CDR1 MNHEY, CDR2 SVGAGI. The CDR3 is CASSSGWEQYF. Here the CDR3 DNA reads TGTGCCAGCAGTTCTGGTTGGGAGCAGTACTTC.

Of note for this clone: Other DNA variants within this sample encode the same CDR3. The J gene is TRBJ2-1, the V gene TRBV27; D is unresolved. Germline CDR1 is MNHEY and CDR2 is SMNVEV (reference sequence). The CDR3 runs to 15 residues. Trimming shortened V by 1 base and J by 0 bases, and 7 bases separated the two germline ends. CDR3 nucleotide sequence: TGTGCCAGCAGTTTATTGCCAAGCTCCTACAATGAGCAGTTCTTC. It specifies CASSLLPSSYNEQFF.

The J gene is TRBJ2-7, the V gene TRBV7-6; D is unclear. CDR1 SGHVS and CDR2 FNYEAQ come from the germline V gene. V lost 5 bases and J 0 bases, leaving 17 bases between the germline ends. The CDR3 contains 16 residues. DNA of the CDR3: TGTGCCAGCAGCCGTTTCGGCGGAGTAAGCTCCTACGAGCAGTACTTC. Translation: CASSRFGGVSSYEQYF.

The chain employs TRBV6-5 and TRBJ1-2; tentatively, D is TRBD1 (6 bases). CDR3 length: 12 amino acids. V lost 5 bases and J lost 8, with 12 bases in between. Germline CDR1 reads MNHEY; CDR2 reads SVGAGI. Written as DNA, the CDR3 is TGTGCCAGCAGTAACAACAGGGACGGCTACACCTTC. It specifies CASSNNRDGYTF.

This chain's CDR3 is CASSLRVAIQQYF. CDR3 coding DNA: TGTGCCAGCAGTCTCCGGGTCGCGATCCAGCAGTACTTC. This sequence joins TRBV28 and TRBJ2-7; D gene unclear. Per germline, CDR1 MDHEN and CDR2 SYDVKM. The CDR3 sequence is 13 residues long. V was shortened by 5 bases and J by 8 bases, with 16 bases between the two germline ends. Together with reference TRBV28 and TRBJ2-7, the CDR3 gives the full variable domain: DVKVTQSSRYLVKRTGEKVFLECVQDMDHENMFWYRQDPGLGLRLIYFSYDVKMKEKGDIPEGYSVSREKKERFSLILESASTNQTSMYLCASSLRVAIQQYFGPGTRLTVT.

The genes are TRBV27 and TRBJ1-5; D unclear. Deletions cut 2 bases from V and 3 bases from J, with 11 bases between. The CDR3 spans 15 residues. Looked up from germline, CDR1 is MNHEY and CDR2 is SMNVEV (reference sequence). CDR3 coding DNA: TGTGCCAGCAGTTTAACCGGCAGCACCAATCAGCCCCAGCATTTT. Protein product: CASSLTGSTNQPQHF.

This sequence joins TRBV27 and TRBJ2-7; perhaps D is TRBD1 or TRBD2 (5 bases each). CDR1 is MNHEY, CDR2 SMNVEV, per germline (reference sequence). The germline V and J ends were trimmed by 2 bases and 4 bases, with 21 bases remaining between them. This CDR3 is built from 17 residues. The CDR3 region has the DNA TGTGCCAGCAGTTTAGTGGGGACGGATCCGGCAGGGTACGAGCAGTACTTC. Translated: CASSLVGTDPAGYEQYF.

The chain has TRBV6-4 and TRBJ2-4, with TRBD1 as a possible D gene (9 bases). The CDR3 has 14 residues. Germline V gene data show CDR1 as MRHNA and CDR2 as SNTAGT. V was shortened by 6 bases and J by 9 bases, with 18 bases between the two germline ends. Here the CDR3 DNA reads TGTGCCAGCAGAGAACAGGGGGCGGGAGGCATTCAGTACTTC. It encodes CASREQGAGGIQYF.

CDR3 DNA: TGTGCCAGCAGTGTCAGGGGTGTCTCCTACGAGCAGTACTTC. It translates to CASSVRGVSYEQYF. The V gene is TRBV28, the J gene TRBJ2-7, with D possibly being TRBD1 (6 bases). The CDR3 contains 14 residues. The germline gives CDR1 MDHEN, CDR2 SYDVKM. V was cut by 5 bases and J by 0 bases, with 11 bases left in between.

V usage is TRBV2 and J usage is TRBJ1-2; a weak D match, TRBD1 (6 bases). The CDR3 consists of 16 residues. CDR1 and CDR2 from the germline V gene are SNHLY and FYNNEI. Trimming took off 9 bases at V and 0 bases at J, with 20 bases between the two ends. CDR3 bases: TGTGCCAGGATACAGGGAGCGTTGGTAGCTAACTATGGCTACACCTTC. Encoded protein: CARIQGALVANYGYTF.

The rearrangement links TRBV30 to TRBJ2-4; D not certain. Trimming shortened V by 2 bases and J by 0 bases, and 11 bases separated the two germline ends. This CDR3 spans 15 amino acids. Germline-derived CDR1 and CDR2 are GTSNPN and SVGIG (reference sequence). The CDR3, as DNA: TGTGCCTGGAGTCCAGGCATAATAGCCAAAAACATTCAGTACTTC. It translates to CAWSPGIIAKNIQYF. Drawing the rest from reference TRBV30 and TRBJ2-4, the complete variable domain is SQTIHQWPATLVQPVGSPLSLECTVEGTSNPNLYWYRQAAGRGLQLLFYSVGIGQISSEVPQNLSASRPQDRQFILSSKKLLLSDSGFYLCAWSPGIIAKNIQYFGAGTRLSVL.

The chain uses TRBV28 and TRBJ1-2; possible D gene TRBD1, 5 bases. V shed 7 bases and J shed 4 bases, with 22 bases lying between them. Germline loops: CDR1 MDHEN, CDR2 SYDVKM. The CDR3 runs to 16 residues. The CDR3 DNA is TGTGCCAGCACCCTCGAGACAGATAATTGGGCCTATGGCTACACCTTC. This codes for CASTLETDNWAYGYTF.

The chain couples TRBV15 to TRBJ2-1, with 12 bases that match TRBD2. The germline CDR1 and CDR2 sequences are LNHNV and YYDKDF (reference sequence). The CDR3 has 15 amino acids. Losses at the gene ends were 1 base for V and 8 bases for J; bases not matched to a gene: 3. The CDR3 DNA reads TGTGCCACCAGCAGAGGACTAGCGGGAGTAGATGAGCAGTTCTTC. Translation gives CATSRGLAGVDEQFF.

The V and J genes are TRBV19 and TRBJ2-2; 7 bases line up with TRBD1. V lost 9 bases and J lost 2; bases outside the gene matches: 6. The CDR3 covers 14 residues. The germline gives CDR1 LNHDA, CDR2 SQIVND (reference sequence). The CDR3 protein is CASLDRVNTGELFF. In nucleotides, the CDR3 is TGTGCCAGCCTTGACAGGGTCAACACCGGGGAGCTGTTTTTT.

The chain carries TRBV4-3 and TRBJ2-3; D remains ambiguous. Trimming pared 4 bases from V and 2 bases from J, leaving 16 bases between. This CDR3 is 16 amino acids long. The V gene's germline CDR1 is LGHNA and CDR2 YSLEER. CDR3 sequence reads: CASSRLSYRNTDTQYF. DNA for the CDR3: TGCGCCAGCAGCCGCCTATCCTACCGAAACACAGATACGCAGTATTTT.

This chain links TRBV7-6 with TRBJ2-7; 7 bases map to TRBD2. This CDR3 has 15 amino acids. Germline V CDR1 and CDR2: SGHVS, FNYEAQ. The J segment lost 2 bases and the V segment lost 5 bases, leaving 9 bases of the junction unmatched. The CDR3 is CASSPQTSPAYEQYF. The CDR3 DNA reads as TGTGCCAGCAGCCCCCAGACTAGCCCAGCCTACGAGCAGTACTTC.

In this sample, this clone turned up once. The CDR3, as DNA: TGTGCCAGCAGTAAAGGGACTAGCGGCCTGGTTGAGCAGTTCTTC. Translation gives CASSKGTSGLVEQFF. The chain employs TRBV6-1 and TRBJ2-1; 11 bases line up with TRBD2. Germline CDR1 and CDR2: MNHNS and SASEGT. The CDR3 length is 15 residues. V was clipped by 5 bases and J by 9 bases; unmatched bases: 9.

The gene calls are TRBV10-3 and TRBJ1-2; no firm D call. The germline V gene encodes CDR1 ENHRY and CDR2 SYGVKD. This CDR3 has 13 amino acids. Trimming cost V 6 bases and J 3 bases, with 11 bases left between them. In DNA, the CDR3 is TGTGCCATCAGCGCCGACGGAGACTATGGCTACACCTTC. Residues: CAISADGDYGYTF.

The chain couples TRBV6-5 to TRBJ2-7; D ambiguous. CDR3 length: 15 residues. Germline V gene data show CDR1 as MNHEY and CDR2 as SVGAGI. V was trimmed by 2 bases and J by 2 bases, leaving 13 bases between them. The CDR3 DNA sequence: TGTGCCAGCAGTTACCAGGTGGGCACAGCCTACGAGCAGTACTTC. Translation: CASSYQVGTAYEQYF.

This clone appeared a single time. This chain joins TRBV11-2 and TRBJ2-7; the match to TRBD1 covers 11 bases. J was trimmed by 2 bases and V by 1 base; bases with no gene match: 10. This CDR3 region has 18 residues. Germline CDR1 is SGHAT and CDR2 is FQNNGV. The CDR3 region has the DNA TGTGCCAGCAGCTTAGGTCCTGGGCGGACAGGGGGCCCCTACGAGCAGTACTTC. Its protein is CASSLGPGRTGGPYEQYF.

This chain uses TRBV5-1 with TRBJ2-2; TRBD1 is a possible D gene (6 bases). The germline V gene encodes CDR1 SGHRS and CDR2 YFSETQ. This CDR3 spans 19 amino acids. V lost 3 bases, J lost 0 bases, and 21 bases lay in between. The CDR3 DNA is TGCGCCAGCAGCTGGAGCCGGGACACGGAGACCTCGAACACCGGGGAGCTGTTTTTT. Translated, it gives CASSWSRDTETSNTGELFF.

The V gene is TRBV2, the J gene TRBJ1-5; D remains ambiguous. The germline gives CDR1 SNHLY, CDR2 FYNNEI. V dropped 3 bases and J dropped 2 bases, with 8 bases sitting between them. There are 14 residues in the CDR3. CDR3 region: CASSDELGNQPQHF. The CDR3 DNA sequence: TGTGCCAGCAGTGATGAGCTTGGCAATCAGCCCCAGCATTTT.

The chain combines TRBV29-1 with TRBJ2-3; 11 bases match TRBD2. V gave up 6 bases and J gave up 4 bases; unmatched junction bases: 9. Germline V gene data show CDR1 as SQVTM and CDR2 as ANQGSEA. The CDR3 consists of 15 residues. CDR3 protein: CSVTETSGTADTQYF. CDR3 bases: TGCAGCGTCACTGAGACTAGCGGGACGGCAGATACGCAGTATTTT.

This clone appeared a few times. The V gene is TRBV7-9, the J gene TRBJ1-1; D unresolved. CDR1 is SEHNR and CDR2 is FQNEAQ in the germline V gene (reference sequence). The V and J ends lost 4 bases and 1 base respectively, with 10 bases between them. The CDR3 is 14 residues long. CDR3 nucleotides: TGTGCCAGCAGCTGGAGAAGCAGGAACACTGAAGCTTTCTTT. This encodes CASSWRSRNTEAFF.

A remark on this clone: Other DNA sequences in the same sample also yield this CDR3. The chain uses TRBV5-5 and TRBJ2-7, with TRBD1 identical over 10 bases. The junction had 1 base not matched to a gene; V was cut back by 2 bases and J by 2 bases. This CDR3 has 14 amino acids. Germline V gives CDR1 SGHKS, CDR2 YYEKEE (reference sequence). The CDR3 bases are TGTGCCAGCAGCTTCGGGACAGGGGCCTACGAGCAGTACTTC. This gives the protein CASSFGTGAYEQYF.